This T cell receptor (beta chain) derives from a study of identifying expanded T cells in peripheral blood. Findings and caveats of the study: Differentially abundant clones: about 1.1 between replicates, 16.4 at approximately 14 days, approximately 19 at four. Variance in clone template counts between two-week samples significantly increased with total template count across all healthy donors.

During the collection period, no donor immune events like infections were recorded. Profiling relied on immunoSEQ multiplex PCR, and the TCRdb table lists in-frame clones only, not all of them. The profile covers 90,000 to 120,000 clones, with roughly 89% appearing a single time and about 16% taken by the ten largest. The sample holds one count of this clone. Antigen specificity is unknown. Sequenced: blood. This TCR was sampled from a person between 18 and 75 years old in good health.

The CDR3 loop is CASSSSRGRDTEAFF. CDR3 DNA: TGTGCCAGCAGCTCATCCCGAGGGAGGGACACTGAAGCTTTCTTT. The gene calls are TRBV13 and TRBJ1-1; D uncertain. Germline CDR1 is PRHDT and CDR2 is FYEKMQ (reference sequence). V shed 4 bases and J shed 3 bases, with 15 bases lying between them. This CDR3 comprises 15 residues.